This passage covers 11 T cell receptor beta chains from one sample sequenced in a study of cytomegalovirus exposure and HLA in healthy donors. Primers included in the PCR were 60 Vbeta and 13 Jbeta primers. Measured with immunoSEQ multiplex PCR; TCRdb has only the in-frame clones, and not every one. The sample includes roughly 180,000 clones, 60% to 85% of them seen just once. The sample comprised PBMCs. These receptors all stem from a man aged 18 to 35 in good health and CMV-seronegative.

The chain uses TRBV6-5 and TRBJ2-2; 8 bases are shared with TRBD1. Germline V gene data show CDR1 as MNHEY and CDR2 as SVGAGI. CDR3 size: 15 residues. V lost 6 bases and J lost 7; bases outside the gene matches: 10. CDR3 nucleotides: TGTGCCAGCAGCTCCGGGACAGGTCCCCTCGGGGAGCTGTTTTTT. Translation: CASSSGTGPLGELFF.

The V and J genes are TRBV27 and TRBJ2-7; 11 bases match TRBD1. The CDR3 is made up of 16 amino acids. Trimming removed 3 bases from V and 1 base from J; junction bases left unmatched: 5. Germline V gene data show CDR1 as MNHEY and CDR2 as SMNVEV (reference sequence). The CDR3 DNA reads TGTGCCAGCAGTTTCACCGGGACAGGGGGATCCTACGAGCAGTACTTC. Its translation: CASSFTGTGGSYEQYF.

The chain employs TRBV2 and TRBJ1-1; TRBD1 is a possible D gene (6 bases). V shed 8 bases and J shed 1 base, with 14 bases lying between them. This CDR3 has 14 amino acids. Germline CDR1 reads SNHLY; CDR2 reads FYNNEI. The CDR3 DNA reads TGTGCCAGCGGTAAACTACAGGGGAACACTGAAGCTTTCTTT. Protein product: CASGKLQGNTEAFF.

This rearrangement joins TRBV29-1 to TRBJ1-1; D possibly corresponds to TRBD1 (5 bases). Germline CDR1 reads SQVTM; CDR2 reads ANQGSEA. The CDR3 contains 15 residues. V was clipped by 0 bases and J by 10 bases, with 21 bases between them. CDR3 protein: CSVEERGGVLKGAFF. The CDR3 DNA is TGCAGCGTTGAAGAACGGGGCGGGGTATTGAAAGGAGCTTTCTTT.

This chain connects TRBV5-1 to TRBJ1-3; TRBD1 matches 7 bases. The germline V gene has CDR1 SGHRS and CDR2 YFSETQ. This CDR3 has 17 residues. Germline trimming cut 4 bases from V and 0 bases from J; bases unmatched to any gene: 10. The CDR3 sequence: CASSPYRDSSSGNTIYF. The CDR3 nucleotides read TGCGCCAGCAGCCCCTATAGGGACAGTAGCTCTGGAAACACCATATATTTT.

This chain links TRBV27 with TRBJ2-1, with D perhaps TRBD2 (6 bases). Germline V gene data show CDR1 as MNHEY and CDR2 as SMNVEV (reference sequence). CDR3 length: 14 amino acids. Trimming shortened V by 9 bases and J by 2 bases, and 14 bases separated the two germline ends. The CDR3 reads CASGGQRAYNEQFF. DNA for the CDR3: TGTGCCAGTGGCGGGCAGCGGGCCTACAATGAGCAGTTCTTC.

The rearrangement uses TRBV25-1 and TRBJ1-1, with TRBD1 identical over 7 bases. This CDR3 is built from 14 residues. CDR1 is MGHDK and CDR2 is SYGVNS in the germline V gene. V shed 8 bases, J shed 5 bases, and the junction held 11 bases outside the gene matches. The CDR3 spells CASGGGSWATEAFF. The CDR3 bases are TGTGCCAGCGGAGGGGGCAGCTGGGCAACTGAAGCTTTCTTT.

This chain uses TRBV5-1 with TRBJ2-7; tentatively, D is TRBD2 (5 bases). The V and J ends lost 1 base and 0 bases respectively, with 11 bases between them. There are 15 residues in the CDR3. Germline V gene data show CDR1 as SGHRS and CDR2 as YFSETQ. CDR3 DNA: TGCGCCAGCAGCTTGAAGCGGACCAGCTCCTACGAGCAGTACTTC. This encodes CASSLKRTSSYEQYF.

The J gene is TRBJ2-5, the V gene TRBV2; 9 bases fit TRBD2. The V segment lost 8 bases and the J segment 7 bases; nucleotides outside the gene matches: 5. Looked up from germline, CDR1 is SNHLY and CDR2 is FYNNEI. CDR3 size: 12 residues. The CDR3 loop is CASAGGSGTQYF. CDR3 DNA sequence: TGTGCCAGCGCGGGGGGGTCGGGGACCCAGTACTTC.

The chain links TRBV6-1 to TRBJ1-1, with D perhaps TRBD1 (5 bases). Germline values: CDR1 MNHNS, CDR2 SASEGT. The CDR3 covers 14 residues. Trimming removed 10 bases from V and 0 bases from J, with 15 bases in between. The CDR3, as DNA: TGTGCCACCAAGAACGCAGGGCTGAACACTGAAGCTTTCTTT. This encodes CATKNAGLNTEAFF.

The chain links TRBV5-1 to TRBJ2-7, with D possibly TRBD2 on 5 matching bases. Trimming removed 4 bases from V and 7 bases from J, with 12 bases in between. The CDR3 totals 12 residues. CDR1 SGHRS and CDR2 YFSETQ come from the germline V gene. The CDR3 loop is CASSARGREQYF. In nucleotides, the CDR3 is TGCGCCAGCAGCGCCCGGGGAAGGGAGCAGTACTTC.